The sequence of this T cell receptor beta chain was determined in a study of shared clonotypes between healthy human individuals. Concerning this clone itself: No antigen is known for it. The same CDR3 is also encoded by other DNA sequences in this sample.

The CD4+ fraction was divided into a CD45RA+ naive subset and a CD45RA-negative memory subset. This CDR3 is 14 amino acids long. The germline gives CDR1 GTSNPN, CDR2 SVGIG (reference sequence). V shed 2 bases and J shed 0 bases, with 8 bases lying between them. Here immunoSEQ multiplex PCR was the method, and the copy in TCRdb shows in-frame clones only, minus some. The top ten hold 1.2% to 1.5% of the sample, which has 950,000 to 1,300,000 clones, around 74% seen once. Overall study results and limits: Generation probabilities were higher for clonotypes shared across all four sorted-subset donors than for unshared ones. Since donors were few, the genetic and exposure-history diversity represented was limited. For naive CD4 cells, 5% to 6.5% of clonotypes were shared across a handful of donors.

The chain couples TRBV30 to TRBJ1-5; D may be TRBD1 (6 bases). This sequence was found in a man between 18 and 29 years old in good health. The sequenced material came from memory CD4+ T cells sorted from blood. Specified subset: CD45RA-negative fraction. The CDR3 DNA follows: TGTGCCTGGAGTTTAGGGGGTAGCAATCAGCCCCAGCATTTT. This sequence encodes CAWSLGGSNQPQHF.